The T cell receptor beta chain described here comes from a study of T cell responses to AZD1222 COVID-19 vaccine. Turning to the study itself: Both about-4-week and about-12-week second-dose recipients were combined.

Comment on this clone: Its antigen is as yet unknown.

Here immunoSEQ multiplex PCR was the method, and the copy in TCRdb shows in-frame clones only, minus some. Seen here are 95,000 to 150,000 clones, 70% to 90% observed once, and the top ten hold 8% to 9.5%. Study-wide results and limits: Clonal diversity may have been underestimated in mostly white British donors. Across spike, vaccine-associated CD4 TCRs were found, dominant at 160-218 and 743-854. Of the AZD1222 recipients, only 5 to 7 were seropositive at baseline.

The germline V and J ends were trimmed by 0 bases and 1 base, with 6 bases remaining between them. CDR3 length: 14 residues. CDR1 LNHNV and CDR2 YYDKDF come from the germline V gene (reference sequence). V gene TRBV15 combines with J gene TRBJ1-1; D gene ambiguous. The origin of this receptor is an adult in good health. Specimen: peripheral blood, collected on day 0 of AZD1222 vaccination. The CDR3 region has the DNA TGTGCCACCAGCAGAGATGTGGGGAACACTGAAGCTTTCTTT. Translated, it gives CATSRDVGNTEAFF.